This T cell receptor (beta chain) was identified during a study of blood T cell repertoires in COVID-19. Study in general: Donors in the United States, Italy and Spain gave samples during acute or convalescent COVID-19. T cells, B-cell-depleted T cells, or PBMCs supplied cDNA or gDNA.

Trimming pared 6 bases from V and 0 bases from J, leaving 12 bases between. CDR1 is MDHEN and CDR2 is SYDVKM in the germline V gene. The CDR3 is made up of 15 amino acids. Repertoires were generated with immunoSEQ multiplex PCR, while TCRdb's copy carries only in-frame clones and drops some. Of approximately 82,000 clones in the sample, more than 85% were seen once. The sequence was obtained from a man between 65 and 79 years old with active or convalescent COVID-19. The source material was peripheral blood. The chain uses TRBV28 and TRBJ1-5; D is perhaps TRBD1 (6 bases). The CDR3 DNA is TGTGCCAGCAGGACCACAGGGACTAGCAATCAGCCCCAGCATTTT. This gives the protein CASRTTGTSNQPQHF.